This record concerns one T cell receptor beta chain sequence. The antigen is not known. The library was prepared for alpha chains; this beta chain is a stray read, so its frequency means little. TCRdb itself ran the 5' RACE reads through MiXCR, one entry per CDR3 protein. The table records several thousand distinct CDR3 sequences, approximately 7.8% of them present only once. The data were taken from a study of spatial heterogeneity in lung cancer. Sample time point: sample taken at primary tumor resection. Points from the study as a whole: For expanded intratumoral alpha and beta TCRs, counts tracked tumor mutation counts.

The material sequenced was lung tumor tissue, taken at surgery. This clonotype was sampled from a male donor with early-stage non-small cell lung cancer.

CDR3 in amino acids: CASSQVTPSNQPQHF. The CDR3 DNA sequence: TGCGCCAGCAGCCAAGTGACACCTAGCAATCAGCCCCAGCATTTT. The V call is TRBV4-1, the J call TRBJ1-5; D uncertain. V was shortened by 1 base and J by 0 bases, with 7 bases between the two germline ends. The germline V gene encodes CDR1 MGHRA and CDR2 YSYEKL. This CDR3 is 15 amino acids long.